Following are 20 T cell receptor beta chains from one sample sequenced in a study of CD8 T cells in Susac syndrome. RNA totalling roughly 0.45 to 1 ug underwent reverse transcription with random hexamers. Via MiXCR, TCRdb re-called the immunoSEQ multiplex PCR reads, giving one row per CDR3 protein. Of some 200,000 distinct CDR3 sequences in the sample, around 95% were seen once. The sequenced sample consisted of CD4+ T cells from PBMCs. All receptors derive from a human donor with Susac syndrome.

This rearrangement joins TRBV20-1 to TRBJ2-4; D remains unclear. Deletions cut 6 bases from V and 6 bases from J, with 15 bases between. Germline values: CDR1 DFQATT, CDR2 SNEGSKA (reference sequence). CDR3 length equals 13 residues. The CDR3 DNA sequence: TGCAGTGCCATGTCCGACCAGTTAAACATTCAGTACTTC. The encoded protein is CSAMSDQLNIQYF.

The chain couples TRBV5-1 to TRBJ1-1; D unclear. Germline V gene data show CDR1 as SGHRS and CDR2 as YFSETQ. The CDR3 loop spans 14 amino acids. Between the trimmed V and J ends, which lost 0 bases and 1 base, there was a span of 7 bases. In DNA, the CDR3 is TGCGCCAGCAGCTTGGCTACGGCGAACACTGAAGCTTTCTTT. Translating gives CASSLATANTEAFF.

This sequence joins TRBV14 and TRBJ1-6, with D possibly matching TRBD1 (6 bases). This CDR3 spans 15 amino acids. V lost 2 bases and J lost 9, with 14 bases in between. Germline V gene sequence: CDR1 SGHDN, CDR2 FVKESK. The CDR3 is CASSQNGGQSSPLHF. CDR3 sequence (DNA): TGTGCCAGCAGCCAAAATGGGGGGCAGAGTTCACCCCTCCACTTT.

The rearrangement joins TRBV5-1 to TRBJ2-6, with D unresolved. The CDR3 totals 16 residues. Germline CDR1 reads SGHRS; CDR2 reads YFSETQ. V lost 4 bases to trimming and J lost 0 bases, with 11 bases between them. As DNA, the CDR3 is TGCGCCAGCAGCGTCGGGCCTAGCTCTGGGGCCAACGTCCTGACTTTC. Translated: CASSVGPSSGANVLTF.

In this sample, this clonotype turned up once. The V gene is TRBV30, the J gene TRBJ2-5; maybe TRBD2 (5 bases). V lost 2 bases, J lost 4 bases, and 5 bases lay in between. The CDR3 is made up of 11 amino acids. Germline CDR1 GTSNPN, CDR2 SVGIG (reference sequence). CDR3 bases: TGTGCCTGGAGTACTAGAGAGACCCAGTACTTC. This encodes CAWSTRETQYF.

This rearrangement joins TRBV30 to TRBJ1-1, with D possibly TRBD1 on 6 matching bases. The V gene's germline CDR1 is GTSNPN and CDR2 SVGIG (reference sequence). The CDR3 covers 11 residues. V was trimmed by 4 bases and J by 9 bases, leaving 12 bases between them. The CDR3 DNA reads as TGTGCCTGGACGGGAGGGGGGAAAGCTTTCTTT. Translation gives CAWTGGGKAFF.

This sequence joins TRBV20-1 and TRBJ2-3; maybe TRBD2 (5 bases). CDR1 and CDR2 from the germline V gene are DFQATT and SNEGSKA (reference sequence). The V gene lost 7 bases and the J gene lost 4 bases, with 9 bases spanning the gap. CDR3 size: 11 residues. The CDR3 here is CSVASPDTQYF. Here the CDR3 DNA reads TGCAGTGTCGCTAGCCCAGATACGCAGTATTTT.

The chain combines TRBV19 with TRBJ1-1, with unresolved D. This CDR3 contains 14 residues. Germline V gene sequence: CDR1 LNHDA, CDR2 SQIVND (reference sequence). V lost 5 bases to trimming and J lost 1 base, with 11 bases between them. In nucleotides, the CDR3 is TGTGCCAGTAGTGCTGGACGGACGAACACTGAAGCTTTCTTT. Protein sequence: CASSAGRTNTEAFF.

The gene calls are TRBV20-1 and TRBJ2-3; a weak D match, TRBD2 (5 bases). CDR1 and CDR2 (germline): DFQATT, SNEGSKA (reference sequence). Trimming removed 6 bases at V and 6 bases at J, with 13 bases between. The CDR3 length is 12 residues. CDR3 in DNA: TGCAGTGCCCTACGAGGGATGGATACGCAGTATTTT. Its protein is CSALRGMDTQYF.

The J gene is TRBJ1-6, the V gene TRBV6-5, with D possibly TRBD1 on 5 matching bases. Germline V gives CDR1 MNHEY, CDR2 SVGAGI. Trimming pared 0 bases from V and 7 bases from J, leaving 13 bases between. CDR3 length equals 16 residues. The CDR3 loop reads CASSYSNQGWNSPLHF. CDR3 DNA sequence: TGTGCCAGCAGTTACTCGAATCAGGGTTGGAATTCACCCCTCCACTTT.

The chain is built from TRBV29-1 and TRBJ1-2; D remains unclear. The V end lost 7 bases, the J end lost 8 bases, and 17 bases lay between the germline ends. This CDR3 contains 12 residues. Germline values: CDR1 SQVTM, CDR2 ANQGSEA. The CDR3 nucleotides are TGCAGCGGGCAGTCGGACCCCGGGGGCTACACCTTC. Protein product: CSGQSDPGGYTF.

The rearrangement links TRBV19 to TRBJ1-5; the D is unclear. Per the germline V gene, CDR1 is LNHDA and CDR2 is SQIVND (reference sequence). The V gene lost 1 base and the J gene lost 2 bases, with 9 bases spanning the gap. The CDR3 is made up of 15 amino acids. In nucleotides, the CDR3 is TGTGCCAGTAGTATAGCGGCGCAGGGCAATCAGCCCCAGCATTTT. This encodes CASSIAAQGNQPQHF.

The chain joins TRBV28 to TRBJ2-1; 11 bases fit TRBD1. There are 16 residues in the CDR3. V gave up 1 base and J gave up 5 bases; unmatched junction bases: 4. CDR1 MDHEN and CDR2 SYDVKM come from the germline V gene. The CDR3 sequence is CASSLFGQGANNEQFF. CDR3 DNA: TGTGCCAGCAGTTTATTCGGACAGGGGGCCAACAATGAGCAGTTCTTC.

V is TRBV30 and J is TRBJ2-1; D gene ambiguous. Germline V CDR1 and CDR2: GTSNPN, SVGIG (reference sequence). The V end was cut by 6 bases, the J end by 0 bases, with 12 bases between. The CDR3 is made up of 14 amino acids. The CDR3 DNA follows: TGTGCCTGTCCTTTACGGAGCTCCTACAATGAGCAGTTCTTC. Residues: CACPLRSSYNEQFF.

Written as DNA, the CDR3 is TGCAGTGCTGGAAGGAGCGGGGAGGCAGATACGCAGTATTTT. Its translation is CSAGRSGEADTQYF. The chain couples TRBV20-1 to TRBJ2-3; 7 bases match TRBD2. Germline V gene lookup returns CDR1 DFQATT and CDR2 SNEGSKA (reference sequence). With V trimmed by 5 bases and J by 4 bases, 9 bases remained unmatched. The CDR3 length is 14 residues.

This clonotype has a single count. The chain joins TRBV28 to TRBJ1-5; 7 nucleotides agree with TRBD1. This CDR3 spans 14 amino acids. The germline V gene encodes CDR1 MDHEN and CDR2 SYDVKM. The V and J ends lost 4 bases and 5 bases, in that order; junction bases with no gene match: 5. The CDR3 loop is CASSYRGPHQPQHF. The CDR3 bases are TGTGCCAGCAGTTACAGGGGCCCCCATCAGCCCCAGCATTTT.

The rearrangement uses TRBV30 and TRBJ2-7; D is undetermined. The germline gives CDR1 GTSNPN, CDR2 SVGIG (reference sequence). The CDR3 length is 11 residues. Trimming left V 3 bases short and J 6 bases short, with 9 bases between. CDR3 coding DNA: TGTGCCTGGAGGGGAATCGGCGAGCAGTACTTC. Translation: CAWRGIGEQYF.

The J gene is TRBJ1-1, the V gene TRBV29-1; a weak D match, TRBD1 (6 bases). This CDR3 region has 16 residues. Germline V gene sequence: CDR1 SQVTM, CDR2 ANQGSEA. Deletions cut 0 bases from V and 3 bases from J, with 17 bases between. The CDR3 sequence: CSVEDGLWGADTEAFF. The CDR3 nucleotides read TGCAGCGTTGAAGACGGCCTATGGGGGGCGGACACTGAAGCTTTCTTT.

V gene TRBV10-3 combines with J gene TRBJ2-7; D possibly uses TRBD1 or TRBD2 (7 bases each). Between the trimmed V and J ends, which lost 6 bases and 3 bases, there was a span of 15 bases. There are 14 residues in the CDR3. Germline V gene lookup returns CDR1 ENHRY and CDR2 SYGVKD. CDR3 in amino acids: CAIRSGGGDYEQYF. The CDR3 DNA reads as TGTGCCATCAGGTCAGGGGGGGGCGACTACGAGCAGTACTTC.

This clonotype was observed a few times. The gene calls are TRBV7-2 and TRBJ2-1; the D is unclear. V lost 1 base, J lost 4 bases, and 11 bases lay in between. CDR1 and CDR2 from the germline V gene are SGHTA and FQGNSA. This CDR3 has 15 amino acids. CDR3 DNA: TGTGCCAGCAGCTTAGTCGTGGGTAGTTACAATGAGCAGTTCTTC. Translated, it gives CASSLVVGSYNEQFF.